This T cell receptor beta chain came from a study of prognosis after radiotherapy for stage I lung cancer. Study context: Newly diagnosed primary stage I lung tumors were present in fourteen patients, and oligometastatic NSCLC after surgical resection of the primary tumor was present in roughly 5 patients. Patients (roughly 14 men, over five women) were aged roughly 53 to 95, median about 70 years.

CDR3 size: 15 residues. Germline V gene lookup returns CDR1 SGDLS and CDR2 YYNGEE. With V trimmed by 3 bases and J by 4 bases, 10 bases remained unmatched. Six milliliters of peripheral blood were drawn at each of two time points. This clonotype was seen repeatedly, ten times or more. The antigen is unknown. Amplification of the TCR beta CDR3 (from genomic DNA) was done by two-round multiplex PCR. The first round of PCR was done with primers that matched each TRBV and TRBJ gene. TCRdb re-analysed the multiplex PCR reads in MiXCR, keeping a single row per CDR3 protein. The data contain about 22,000 distinct CDR3 sequences, around 46% of them seen just once; the ten biggest clones take up 25% to 35%. Regarding the study as a whole: As reported, TRBV and TRBJ gene usage differed between patients who had metastases and those who did not.

The V and J genes are TRBV9 and TRBJ2-7, with 7 bases identical to TRBD1. This TCR was recovered from a donor at least 50 years old with non-small cell lung cancer. The input for sequencing was PBMCs, taken before or after stereotactic body radiation therapy (not recorded which). The CDR3 here is CASSETDRQLYEQYF. CDR3 coding DNA: TGTGCCAGCAGCGAGACGGACAGGCAATTATACGAGCAGTACTTC.